Presented here are 14 T cell receptor beta chains from one specimen sequenced in a study of cytomegalovirus exposure and HLA in healthy donors. In the PCR, 60 Vbeta and 13 Jbeta primers were used. Only in-frame clones appear in the TCRdb table, and some are missing; sequencing was by immunoSEQ multiplex PCR. The sample contains some 220,000 clones, approximately 90% of which appear only once. The sequenced sample was PBMCs. The receptors stem from a woman aged 18-29 years in good health and CMV-seronegative.

The V and J genes are TRBV18 and TRBJ1-1; D is unclear. The germline V gene has CDR1 KGHSH and CDR2 LQKENI. V was clipped by 8 bases and J by 1 base, with 8 bases between them. The CDR3 loop spans 12 amino acids. CDR3: CASRYGNTEAFF. CDR3 nucleotide sequence: TGTGCCAGCCGGTACGGGAACACTGAAGCTTTCTTT.

The CDR3 DNA reads TGTGCCAGCAGCAAACTAAGGGACTTCTCCTACGAGCAGTACTTC. Its protein is CASSKLRDFSYEQYF. This chain joins TRBV21-1 and TRBJ2-7; TRBD2 reflects the table's D call only, with no check against the DNA. TRBV21-1 counts as a pseudogene. This CDR3 has 15 amino acids.

The chain couples TRBV7-2 to TRBJ2-1, with D perhaps matching TRBD2 (6 bases). The CDR3 is made up of 15 amino acids. The V and J ends lost 5 bases and 6 bases respectively, with 17 bases between them. Germline V gene lookup returns CDR1 SGHTA and CDR2 FQGNSA. CDR3 nucleotide sequence: TGTGCCAGCAGCCCCCAAGGAGGGACTTCCAATGAGCAGTTCTTC. It translates to CASSPQGGTSNEQFF.

The J gene is TRBJ1-1, the V gene TRBV4-1; no firm D call. V was shortened by 5 bases and J by 2 bases, with 9 bases between the two germline ends. CDR1 is MGHRA, CDR2 YSYEKL, per germline. The CDR3 is 13 residues long. DNA for the CDR3: TGCGCCAGCAGCGGCACAGACAACACTGAAGCTTTCTTT. Protein product: CASSGTDNTEAFF.

This chain uses TRBV7-3 with TRBJ2-1; 10 nucleotides match TRBD1. Germline-derived CDR1 and CDR2 are SGHTA and FQGTGA. The CDR3 consists of 15 residues. V shed 5 bases and J 7 bases; nucleotides not matched to a gene: 8. CDR3 residues: CASSPRQGARNEQFF. CDR3 sequence (DNA): TGTGCCAGCAGCCCGCGACAGGGGGCGAGGAATGAGCAGTTCTTC.

This chain uses TRBV7-9 with TRBJ1-1, with 9 bases aligning to TRBD1. Germline-derived CDR1 and CDR2 are SEHNR and FQNEAQ (reference sequence). The CDR3 contains 13 residues. V shed 6 bases, J shed 5 bases, and the junction held 4 bases outside the gene matches. DNA for the CDR3: TGTGCCAGCAGGGACAGGGGTCAGACTGAAGCTTTCTTT. Residues: CASRDRGQTEAFF.

The CDR3 spells CASSSIAGGTGELFF. CDR3 DNA sequence: TGTGCCAGCAGCTCCATAGCCGGAGGCACCGGGGAGCTGTTTTTT. This chain joins TRBV11-2 and TRBJ2-2; tentative D call: TRBD2 (5 bases). V lost 4 bases and J lost 4, with 13 bases in between. Germline-derived CDR1 and CDR2 are SGHAT and FQNNGV. This CDR3 has 15 amino acids.

This chain joins TRBV19 and TRBJ2-1; tentative D call: TRBD1 (6 bases). The germline V gene encodes CDR1 LNHDA and CDR2 SQIVND (reference sequence). The ends were cut back, 6 bases at V and 2 bases at J, with 14 bases in the middle. This CDR3 has 15 amino acids. For the CDR3, the DNA is TGTGCCAGTAGCCCTAAACAGGGAACCTACAATGAGCAGTTCTTC. It specifies CASSPKQGTYNEQFF.

V gene TRBV10-1 combines with J gene TRBJ2-3; no clear D gene. This CDR3 contains 14 residues. Per the germline V gene, CDR1 is WNHNN and CDR2 is SYGVQD (reference sequence). Trimming stripped 0 bases from V and 0 bases from J, with 4 bases between. The CDR3 DNA sequence: TGCGCCAGCAGTGAGTCGAGGAGCACAGATACGCAGTATTTT. Encoded protein: CASSESRSTDTQYF.

V is TRBV2 and J is TRBJ2-2, with a tentative D call TRBD1 (5 bases). V was shortened by 2 bases and J by 1 base, with 8 bases between the two germline ends. The CDR3 loop spans 15 amino acids. Germline loops: CDR1 SNHLY, CDR2 FYNNEI. CDR3 sequence (DNA): TGTGCCAGCAGTGAAACAGGATGGAACACCGGGGAGCTGTTTTTT. It specifies CASSETGWNTGELFF.

Only one count was recorded for this clone. This sample includes further DNA sequences coding for the same CDR3. J is TRBJ1-1 and V is TRBV11-1, with a weak D call TRBD1 (6 bases). Germline CDR1 SGHAT, CDR2 FQDESV (reference sequence). The germline V and J ends were trimmed by 5 bases and 0 bases, with 7 bases remaining between them. The CDR3 covers 13 residues. The CDR3 reads CASSGQMNTEAFF. The CDR3 coding sequence is TGTGCCAGCAGCGGACAGATGAACACTGAAGCTTTCTTT.

The CDR3 DNA is TGTGCCAGCAGCATAACCCGGGACACCGCCTACGAGCAGTACTTC. Translated, it gives CASSITRDTAYEQYF. The gene calls are TRBV21-1 and TRBJ2-7; the D call TRBD1 from the table was never checked on the DNA. TRBV21-1 is reported as a pseudogene. The CDR3 has 15 residues.

The V and J genes are TRBV7-6 and TRBJ1-2, with D uncertain. Germline lookup yields CDR1 SGHVS and CDR2 FNYEAQ. CDR3 length: 12 amino acids. The V and J ends lost 5 bases and 2 bases respectively, with 6 bases between them. CDR3 nucleotides: TGTGCCAGCAGCCCAGCGAACTATGGCTACACCTTC. This gives the protein CASSPANYGYTF.

The rearrangement joins TRBV7-7 to TRBJ2-6, with a tentative D call TRBD2 (6 bases). The germline V gene has CDR1 SSHAT and CDR2 FNYEAQ (reference sequence). V was clipped by 2 bases and J by 7 bases, with 12 bases between them. This CDR3 comprises 15 residues. In DNA, the CDR3 is TGTGCCAGCAGCTTAAGGGCCGGGAGTGCCAACGTCCTGACTTTC. This translates into CASSLRAGSANVLTF.